This T cell receptor beta chain was recorded in a study of blood T cells in healthy people across ages. Study-wide results and caveats: With age, beta diversity per million T cells declined roughly linearly, significantly by 30 to 40.

On this clonotype itself: The antigen is unknown.

Sample-barcoded 5' priming and a J-beta primer mix drove a second PCR of about 6 to 11 cycles. MiXCR, run by TCRdb on the 5' RACE reads, gives a single entry per CDR3 protein. The sample includes 920,000 or so distinct CDR3 sequences, 35% to 50% of them seen just once. The sample taken for sequencing was blood. This TCR was sampled from a woman aged 60-75 years in good health.

The CDR3 nucleotides read TGTGCCAGCAGCTCTCACGGACAGGACACAGATACGCAGTATTTT. Translation: CASSSHGQDTDTQYF. This chain uses TRBV5-5 with TRBJ2-3; TRBD1 aligns across 7 bases. This CDR3 spans 15 amino acids. V shed 3 bases and J 2 bases; nucleotides not matched to a gene: 6. The V gene's germline CDR1 is SGHKS and CDR2 YYEKEE (reference sequence).